A single TCR beta chain is shown here with its context. Its antigen is unknown. V was shortened by 0 bases and J by 5 bases, with 8 bases between the two germline ends. CDR3 size: 13 residues. Germline V gene sequence: CDR1 SGDLS, CDR2 YYNGEE. The data are from a study of T cell responses to AZD1222 COVID-19 vaccine. Regarding the study as a whole: The study found Spike-specific TCR breadth and depth rose after two AZD1222 doses.

The method was immunoSEQ multiplex PCR; TCRdb's version includes in-frame clones alone and lacks a portion of them. The table has about 130,000 clones, around 90% seen once; the top ten hold about 8.3%. V gene TRBV9 combines with J gene TRBJ1-2; D gene ambiguous. Sequencing used peripheral blood, obtained on day 0 of AZD1222 vaccination. The source is an adult in good health. The CDR3 region is CASSVGTAYGYTF. The CDR3 nucleotides are TGTGCCAGCAGCGTAGGGACGGCATATGGCTACACCTTC.